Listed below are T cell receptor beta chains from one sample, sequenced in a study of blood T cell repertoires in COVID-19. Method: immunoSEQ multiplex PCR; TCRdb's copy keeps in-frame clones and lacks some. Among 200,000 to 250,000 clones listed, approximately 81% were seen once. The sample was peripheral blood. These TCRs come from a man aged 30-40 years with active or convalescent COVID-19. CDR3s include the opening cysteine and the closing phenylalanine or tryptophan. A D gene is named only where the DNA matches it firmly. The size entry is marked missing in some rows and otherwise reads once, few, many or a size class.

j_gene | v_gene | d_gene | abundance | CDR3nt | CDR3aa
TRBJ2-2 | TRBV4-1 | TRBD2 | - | TGCGCCAGCAGCCTATGGACTAGCGGGACCACCGGGGAGCTGTTTTTT | CASSLWTSGTTGELFF
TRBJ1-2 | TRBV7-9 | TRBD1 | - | TGTGCCAGCAGCCGGGACAGGGCCTATGGCTACACCTTC | CASSRDRAYGYTF
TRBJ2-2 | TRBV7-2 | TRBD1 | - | TGTGCCAGCAGCTCGGACAGGGGGGAAACCGGGGAGCTGTTTTTT | CASSSDRGETGELFF
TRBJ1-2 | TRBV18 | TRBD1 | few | TGTGCCAGCTCACCAAACGGACAGGGGGCGCATGGCTACACCTTC | CASSPNGQGAHGYTF
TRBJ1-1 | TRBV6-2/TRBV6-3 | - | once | TGTGCCAGCGGCCGCAACTTGAACACTGAAGCTTTCTTT | CASGRNLNTEAFF
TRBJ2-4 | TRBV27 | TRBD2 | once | TGTGCCAGCAGTTTCTCCGGGACTAGCGGGGGTACTGGCAAAAACATTCAGTACTTC | CASSFSGTSGGTGKNIQYF
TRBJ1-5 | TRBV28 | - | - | TGTGCCAGCAGCTTCCAGGCTTCACCGAAGCCCCAGCATTTT | CASSFQASPKPQHF
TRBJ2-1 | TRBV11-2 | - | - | TGTGCCAGCAGGGGCGACGCCTATTACAATGAGCAGTTCTTC | CASRGDAYYNEQFF
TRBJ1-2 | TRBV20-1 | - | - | TGCAGTGCTACGGGAAACTATGGCTACACCTTC | CSATGNYGYTF
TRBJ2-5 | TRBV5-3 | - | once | TGTGCCAGAAGCCCAGGAGGGGCAGGGGGGTATGAAGAGACCCAGTACTTC | CARSPGGAGGYEETQYF
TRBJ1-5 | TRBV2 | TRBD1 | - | TGTGCCAGCAGTGCAGACAGGGGGAATCAGCCCCAGCATTTT | CASSADRGNQPQHF
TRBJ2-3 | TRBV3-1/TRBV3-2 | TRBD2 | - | TGTGCCAGCAGCTACAGCGGGGGGGTCACAGATACGCAGTATTTT | CASSYSGGVTDTQYF
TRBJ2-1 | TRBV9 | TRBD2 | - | TGTGCCAGCAGCGTAGATCCAGCGGGGGGAGACAATGAGCAGTTCTTC | CASSVDPAGGDNEQFF
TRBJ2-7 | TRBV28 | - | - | TGTGCCAGCAGTTTATCGAAGAGGGACGAGCAGTACTTC | CASSLSKRDEQYF
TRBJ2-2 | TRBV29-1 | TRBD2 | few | TGCAGCGTTGAGGGCGGGGGGACCGGGGAGCTGTTTTTT | CSVEGGGTGELFF
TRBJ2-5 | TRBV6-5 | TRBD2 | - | TGTGCCAGCAGGGTAGCGGGAGGTTTAGAGACCCAGTACTTC | CASRVAGGLETQYF
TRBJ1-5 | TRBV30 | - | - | TGTGCCTGGAGTGTACGGGGACAGCCCCAGCATTTT | CAWSVRGQPQHF
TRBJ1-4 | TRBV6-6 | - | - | TGTGCCAGCAGTTACTTCAGGGTGACTAATGAAAAACTGTTTTTT | CASSYFRVTNEKLFF
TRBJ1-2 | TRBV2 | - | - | TGTGCCAGCAGTGAAGCGGCGGTCGTGAACTTC | CASSEAAVVNF
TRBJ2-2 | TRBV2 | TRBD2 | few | TGTGCCAGCAAAAGACGGGAGGGTAACACCGGGGAGCTGTTTTTT | CASKRREGNTGELFF
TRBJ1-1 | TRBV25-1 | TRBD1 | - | TGTGCCAGCAGTCGACAGGGGAGCACTGAAGCTTTCTTT | CASSRQGSTEAFF
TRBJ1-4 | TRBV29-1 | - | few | TGCAGCGTTAAAGGGAGCAGTGAAAAACTGTTTTTT | CSVKGSSEKLFF
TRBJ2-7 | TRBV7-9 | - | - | TGTGCCAGCAGCTTAGTAGGAGGGGCGAGCTCCTACGAGCAGTACTTC | CASSLVGGASSYEQYF
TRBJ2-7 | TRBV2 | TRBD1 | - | TGTGCCAGCAGTGAGGCCGGGACAGGGTCCTACGAGCAGTACTTC | CASSEAGTGSYEQYF
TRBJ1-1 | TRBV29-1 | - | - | TGCAGCTCTGGAGGCCTCATGAACACTGAAGCTTTCTTT | CSSGGLMNTEAFF
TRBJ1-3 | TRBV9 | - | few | TGTGCCAGCAGCGTAGAGGGCAGGGAAGGAAACACCATATATTTT | CASSVEGREGNTIYF
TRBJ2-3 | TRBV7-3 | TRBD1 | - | TGTGCCAGCAGCCCCCCGGGGACAGGGGCAGATACGCAGTATTTT | CASSPPGTGADTQYF
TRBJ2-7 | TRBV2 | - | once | TGTGCCGGGTACGGGACAACCTACGAGCAGTACTTC | CAGYGTTYEQYF
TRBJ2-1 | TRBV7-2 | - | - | TGTGCCAGCAGCCCCCGCTGGTTAGCGGACTACAATGAGCAGTTCTTC | CASSPRWLADYNEQFF
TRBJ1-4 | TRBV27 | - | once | TGTGCCAGCAAACCCGGACTCGGGGAAAAACTGTTTTTT | CASKPGLGEKLFF
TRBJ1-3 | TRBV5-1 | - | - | TGCGCCAGCAGCTTGGCCGTCCTCTCTGTTGGAAACACCATATATTTT | CASSLAVLSVGNTIYF
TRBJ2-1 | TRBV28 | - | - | TGTGCCAGCAGGGGTTGGGGGGAGGCCCACAATGAGCAGTTCTTC | CASRGWGEAHNEQFF
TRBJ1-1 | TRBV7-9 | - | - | TGTGCCAGCAGCTTAGTCCCTGTAGCTGAAGCTTTCTTT | CASSLVPVAEAFF
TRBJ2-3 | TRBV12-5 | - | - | TGTGCTAGTGGTTTGGATCGGACGCAGTATTTT | CASGLDRTQYF
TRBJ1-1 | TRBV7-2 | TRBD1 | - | TGTGCCAGCAGTCCACAGGGGGCAGGCACTGAAGCTTTCTTT | CASSPQGAGTEAFF
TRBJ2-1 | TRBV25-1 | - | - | TGTGCCAGCAGTGATAACGTCAGAGAGCAGTTCTTC | CASSDNVREQFF
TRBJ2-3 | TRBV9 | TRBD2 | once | TGTGCCAGCAGCGTGCGGGGGGCGACAGATACGCAGTATTTT | CASSVRGATDTQYF
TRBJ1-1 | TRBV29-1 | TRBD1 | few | TGCAGCGTTTCAAGGGGGCCTGGAGCGAACACTGAAGCTTTCTTT | CSVSRGPGANTEAFF
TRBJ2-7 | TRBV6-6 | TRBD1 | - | TGTGCCAGCAGCACCGGGACAGCTAGAGAGCAGTACTTC | CASSTGTAREQYF
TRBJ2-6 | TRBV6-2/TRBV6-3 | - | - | TGTGCCAGCAGTTACAGGGCGGGACGAGCCTCTGGGGCCAACGTCCTGACTTTC | CASSYRAGRASGANVLTF
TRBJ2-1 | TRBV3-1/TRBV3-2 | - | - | TGTGCCAGCAGCCAAGAGGATGTCGGGACTGGGGCCAATGAGCAGTTCTTC | CASSQEDVGTGANEQFF
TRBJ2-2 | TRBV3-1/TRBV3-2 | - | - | TGTGCCAGCAGCCAACTAGCAGTCGGGGAGCTGTTTTTT | CASSQLAVGELFF
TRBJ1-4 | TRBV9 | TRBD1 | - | TGTGCCAGCAGCGCGGACAGGGGGATGGAAAAACTGTTTTTT | CASSADRGMEKLFF
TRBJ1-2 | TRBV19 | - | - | TGTGCCAGTAGCCGGGAGGGGCAAGGTGGCTACACCTTC | CASSREGQGGYTF
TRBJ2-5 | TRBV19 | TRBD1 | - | TGTGCCAGTAGTCCAGGGACAGTCACAGTAGCAGAGACCCAGTACTTC | CASSPGTVTVAETQYF
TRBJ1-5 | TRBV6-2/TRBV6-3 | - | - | TGTGCCAGCAGTTACCGGGATCAGCCCCAGCATTTT | CASSYRDQPQHF
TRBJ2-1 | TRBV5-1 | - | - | TGCGCCAGCAGCTTGGCCCCCTGGGGAGCGGGTAACGAGCAGTTCTTC | CASSLAPWGAGNEQFF
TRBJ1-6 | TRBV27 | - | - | TGTGCCAGCAGTTTGATCACGGGGACAACAAATTCACCCCTCCACTTT | CASSLITGTTNSPLHF
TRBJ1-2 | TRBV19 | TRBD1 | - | TGTGCCAGTAGTATAGCCGGGACAGCTAACTATGGCTACACCTTC | CASSIAGTANYGYTF
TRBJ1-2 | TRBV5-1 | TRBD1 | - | TGCGCCAGCAACGTAGGACAGGCCAACTATGGCTACACCTTC | CASNVGQANYGYTF
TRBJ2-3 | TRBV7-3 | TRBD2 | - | TGTGCCAGCGGACTAGCGCCCACAGATACGCAGTATTTT | CASGLAPTDTQYF